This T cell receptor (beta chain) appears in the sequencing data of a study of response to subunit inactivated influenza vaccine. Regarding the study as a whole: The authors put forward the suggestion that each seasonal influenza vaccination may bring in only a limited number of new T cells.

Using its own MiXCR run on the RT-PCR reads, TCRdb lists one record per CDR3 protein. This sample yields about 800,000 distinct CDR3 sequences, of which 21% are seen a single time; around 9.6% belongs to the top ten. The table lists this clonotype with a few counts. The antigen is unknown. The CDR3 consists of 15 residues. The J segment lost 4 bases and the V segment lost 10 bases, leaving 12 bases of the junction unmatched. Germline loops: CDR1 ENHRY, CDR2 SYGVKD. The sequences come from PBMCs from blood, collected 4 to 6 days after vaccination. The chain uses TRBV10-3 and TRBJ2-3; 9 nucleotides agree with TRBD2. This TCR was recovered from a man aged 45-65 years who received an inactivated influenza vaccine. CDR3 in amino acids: CASQTGTSNADTQYF. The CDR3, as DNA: TGTGCCAGCCAGACCGGGACTAGCAACGCAGATACGCAGTATTTT.